This entry lists 20 T cell receptor beta chains sequenced from one sample in a study of T cells after yellow fever vaccination. TCRdb passed the 5' RACE reads through MiXCR, listing each CDR3 protein once. The data hold about 57,000 distinct CDR3 sequences, with 6.5% to 9% observed a single time. Sequences were derived from CD8+ T cells sorted from PBMCs, sampled 15 days after the yellow fever booster vaccination. These receptors came from a man under 40 who received the YFV17D yellow fever vaccine.

This clonotype was seen ten or more times. This chain uses TRBV29-1 with TRBJ2-1; D call uncertain. The germline gives CDR1 SQVTM, CDR2 ANQGSEA. The CDR3 sequence is 10 residues long. The V end was cut by 4 bases, the J end by 9 bases, with 7 bases between. The CDR3 protein is CSVVGPEQFF. DNA for the CDR3: TGCAGCGTTGTAGGCCCTGAGCAGTTCTTC.

This clonotype came up many times. The J gene is TRBJ2-7, the V gene TRBV9; no clear D. The V gene's germline CDR1 is SGDLS and CDR2 YYNGEE. The CDR3 is 12 residues long. V shed 2 bases and J shed 3 bases, with 6 bases lying between them. CDR3 bases: TGTGCCAGCAGCGTTGGTGACTACGAGCAGTACTTC. This translates into CASSVGDYEQYF.

There are many counts of this clonotype. The rearrangement joins TRBV7-6 to TRBJ2-1; 13 nucleotides line up with TRBD2. Germline CDR1 is SGHVS and CDR2 is FNYEAQ. After removal of 6 bases from V and 7 bases from J, the junction contained 6 bases not matched to a gene. The CDR3 spans 15 residues. The CDR3 region is CASSPGTSGMNEQFF. In DNA, the CDR3 is TGTGCCAGCAGTCCCGGGACTAGCGGGATGAATGAGCAGTTCTTC.

The chain is built from TRBV4-3 and TRBJ1-3, with D tentatively TRBD1 (5 bases). There are 16 residues in the CDR3. V dropped 0 bases and J dropped 4 bases, with 13 bases sitting between them. The germline V gene has CDR1 LGHNA and CDR2 YSLEER. This CDR3 is CASSQDRGVSGNTIYF. The DNA of the CDR3 is TGCGCCAGCAGCCAAGATAGAGGGGTTTCCGGAAACACCATATATTTT.

The table lists this clonotype with many counts. The chain has TRBV5-1 and TRBJ2-3; D unresolved. The germline gives CDR1 SGHRS, CDR2 YFSETQ. V shed 2 bases and J shed 2 bases, with 3 bases lying between them. This CDR3 spans 12 amino acids. The CDR3 DNA reads TGCGCCAGCAGCTTATACACAGATACGCAGTATTTT. Residues: CASSLYTDTQYF. The entire variable domain, with the rest obtained from reference TRBV5-1 and TRBJ2-3, is as follows: KAGVTQTPRYLIKTRGQQVTLSCSPISGHRSVSWYQQTPGQGLQFLFEYFSETQRNKGNFPGRFSGRQFSNSRSEMNVSTLELGDSALYLCASSLYTDTQYFGPGTRLTVL.

This clonotype has ten or more counts. This chain uses TRBV7-9 with TRBJ1-6, with 10 positions matching TRBD1. Losses at the gene ends were 3 bases for V and 17 bases for J; bases not matched to a gene: 4. Germline lookup yields CDR1 SEHNR and CDR2 FQNEAQ (reference sequence). CDR3 length: 12 amino acids. CDR3 sequence: CASSFGTGDFHF. CDR3 nucleotide sequence: TGTGCCAGCAGCTTCGGGACAGGGGATTTCCACTTT.

This clonotype was seen at least ten times. This sequence joins TRBV6-5 and TRBJ2-1; D is unresolved. CDR1 and CDR2 from the germline V gene are MNHEY and SVGAGI. CDR3 length: 13 amino acids. Trimming pared 1 base from V and 5 bases from J, leaving 6 bases between. CDR3 amino acids: CASSYLIDNEQFF. The CDR3 nucleotides read TGTGCCAGCAGTTACTTGATAGACAATGAGCAGTTCTTC.

This clonotype appeared many times. V usage is TRBV24-1 and J usage is TRBJ1-5, with 8 bases lining up with TRBD1. CDR1 KGHDR and CDR2 SFDVKD come from the germline V gene. The CDR3 is made up of 15 amino acids. Unmatched junction bases numbered 7, after V lost 4 bases and J lost 6 bases. The CDR3 DNA reads as TGTGCCACCAGTGAAACAACAGGGGGGGTTCAGCCCCAGCATTTT. Translated: CATSETTGGVQPQHF.

This clonotype was observed at least ten times. CDR3 amino acids: CASIGPQGKPYEQYF. In nucleotides, the CDR3 is TGTGCCAGCATCGGACCCCAGGGGAAGCCCTACGAGCAGTACTTC. This chain connects TRBV7-9 to TRBJ2-7, with a tentative D call TRBD1 (6 bases). Trimming left V 7 bases short and J 2 bases short, with 18 bases between. Germline loops: CDR1 SEHNR, CDR2 FQNEAQ (reference sequence). The CDR3 has 15 amino acids.

This clonotype was counted at least ten times. The chain is built from TRBV7-6 and TRBJ2-7; TRBD2 might be the D (6 bases). The V and J ends lost 4 bases and 4 bases respectively, with 11 bases between them. Germline V gene lookup returns CDR1 SGHVS and CDR2 FNYEAQ. CDR3 size: 13 residues. CDR3 nucleotides: TGTGCCAGCAGCTCCCTGGGGGGTTACGAGCAGTACTTC. This encodes CASSSLGGYEQYF.

This clonotype has ten or more counts. The rearrangement links TRBV19 to TRBJ1-5, with 8 bases identical to TRBD1. In germline, CDR1 is LNHDA, CDR2 SQIVND (reference sequence). The CDR3 loop spans 16 amino acids. With 3 bases clipped from V and 7 bases from J, the junction kept 11 bases outside the gene matches. The CDR3 loop reads CASSILRQGLWQPQHF. The DNA of the CDR3 is TGTGCCAGTAGTATCTTAAGACAGGGGCTCTGGCAGCCCCAGCATTTT.

This clonotype was recorded many times. V is TRBV25-1 and J is TRBJ2-3, with no clear D. V was pared by 3 bases and J by 2 bases, with 15 bases between. Germline V gene lookup returns CDR1 MGHDK and CDR2 SYGVNS. The length of the CDR3 is 16 residues. The CDR3 sequence: CASSEFRAVDTDTQYF. The CDR3 DNA follows: TGTGCCAGCAGTGAGTTTCGGGCCGTGGACACAGATACGCAGTATTTT.

This clonotype was recorded many times. The chain couples TRBV7-9 to TRBJ2-7; no definite D call. V dropped 3 bases and J dropped 5 bases, with 14 bases sitting between them. The CDR3 length is 14 residues. Per germline, CDR1 SEHNR and CDR2 FQNEAQ (reference sequence). The DNA for the CDR3 is TGTGCCAGCAGCTTGCCCGGACGACCGGACGAGCAGTACTTC. Translated: CASSLPGRPDEQYF.

This clonotype was recorded at least ten times. The rearrangement joins TRBV4-3 to TRBJ2-1; 8 nucleotides match TRBD2. The germline gives CDR1 LGHNA, CDR2 YSLEER. This CDR3 has 16 residues. Trimming cost V 0 bases and J 4 bases; bases outside gene matches: 5. The CDR3 DNA reads TGCGCCAGCAGCCAAGATTACCAGCGGGGGTACAATGAGCAGTTCTTC. Translation: CASSQDYQRGYNEQFF.

This clonotype has ten or more counts. CDR3 sequence (DNA): TGCGCCAGCAGCCCGGCCGGCACAGATACGCAGTATTTT. As protein: CASSPAGTDTQYF. The chain combines TRBV10-2 with TRBJ2-3, with no clear D. Germline-derived CDR1 and CDR2 are WSHSY and SAAADI. V shed 6 bases and J shed 1 base, with 8 bases lying between them. CDR3 length: 13 amino acids.

Concerning this clonotype itself: Being one base from a much bigger clone, this may be a read error. The CDR3 here is CASRPGLAYTNGQFF. CDR3 DNA sequence: TGCGCCAGCAGACCGGGACTAGCGTATACCAATGGGCAGTTCTTC. The chain has TRBV5-1 and TRBJ2-1, with 10 bases fitting TRBD2. Germline V gene lookup returns CDR1 SGHRS and CDR2 YFSETQ. This CDR3 region has 15 residues.

The J gene is TRBJ2-6, the V gene TRBV7-2; 8 bases line up with TRBD1. The CDR3 is made up of 16 amino acids. V shed 3 bases and J 4 bases; nucleotides not matched to a gene: 5. The germline V gene encodes CDR1 SGHTA and CDR2 FQGNSA. CDR3 loop: CASSLATGAGANVLTF. The CDR3 DNA reads TGTGCCAGCAGCTTGGCGACAGGGGCCGGGGCCAACGTCCTGACTTTC.

In its sample, this clonotype was seen many times. The chain employs TRBV11-1 and TRBJ2-7; perhaps TRBD2 as D (5 bases). The germline V gene encodes CDR1 SGHAT and CDR2 FQDESV (reference sequence). Trimming left V 1 base short and J 2 bases short, with 12 bases between. This CDR3 has 15 residues. CDR3: CASSLEAAVTYEQYF. Here the CDR3 DNA reads TGTGCCAGCAGCTTAGAAGCAGCGGTGACCTACGAGCAGTACTTC.

The genes are TRBV6-5 and TRBJ2-5; no reliable D call. The germline V gene has CDR1 MNHEY and CDR2 SVGAGI. V lost 5 bases and J 5 bases, leaving 6 bases between the germline ends. CDR3 length equals 11 residues. Here the CDR3 reads CASSTRETQYF. CDR3 nucleotides: TGTGCCAGCAGTACCAGGGAGACCCAGTACTTC.

This clonotype was counted many times. The rearrangement joins TRBV7-6 to TRBJ2-7; 9 nucleotides agree with TRBD1. V trimming: 2 bases; J trimming: 5 bases; junction bases outside the gene matches: 10. In germline, CDR1 is SGHVS, CDR2 FNYEAQ. The CDR3 length is 16 residues. Written as DNA, the CDR3 is TGTGCCAGCAGCTTATCGGGGGGACAGGGCGCGCACGAGCAGTACTTC. Protein product: CASSLSGGQGAHEQYF.